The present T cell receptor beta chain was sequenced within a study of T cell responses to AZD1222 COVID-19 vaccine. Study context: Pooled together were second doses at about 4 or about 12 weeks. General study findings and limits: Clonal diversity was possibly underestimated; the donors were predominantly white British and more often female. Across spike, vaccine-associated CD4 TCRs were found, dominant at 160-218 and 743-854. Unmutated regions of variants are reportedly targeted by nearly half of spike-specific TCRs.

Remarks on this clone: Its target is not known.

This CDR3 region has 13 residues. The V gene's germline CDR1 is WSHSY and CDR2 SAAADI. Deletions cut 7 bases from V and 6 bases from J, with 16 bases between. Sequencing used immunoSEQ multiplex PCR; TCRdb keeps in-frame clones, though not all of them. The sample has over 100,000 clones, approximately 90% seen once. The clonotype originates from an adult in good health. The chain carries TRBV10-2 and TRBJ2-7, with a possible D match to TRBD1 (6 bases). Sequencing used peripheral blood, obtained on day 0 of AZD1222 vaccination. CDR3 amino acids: CASNQGLEVEQYF. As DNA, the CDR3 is TGCGCCAGCAACCAGGGGCTGGAGGTCGAGCAGTACTTC.